This TCR beta chain emerged from a study of blood T cell repertoires in COVID-19. Trimming left V 4 bases short and J 2 bases short, with 13 bases between. CDR1 and CDR2 (germline): MNHEY, SVGEGT. This CDR3 is built from 15 residues. Some clones are missing from TCRdb's copy, which holds only in-frame ones; the method was immunoSEQ multiplex PCR. The sample lists roughly 150,000 clones; 80% were seen once. Sequenced: peripheral blood. The receptor was isolated from a man aged 60 to 69 with acute or convalescent COVID-19. V is TRBV6-2 or TRBV6-3 and J is TRBJ2-3, with D perhaps TRBD1 (5 bases). The CDR3 region has the DNA TGTGCCAGCAGTTCACGGACATCGCACACAGATACGCAGTATTTT. Its translation: CASSSRTSHTDTQYF.